A single sample is the source of the 17 T cell receptor beta chains below, sequenced in a study of control samples from healthy donors and cancer patients. Libraries were prepared by immunoSEQ multiplex PCR; TCRdb keeps only in-frame clonotypes and omits some of them. The sample shows about 95,000 clones, roughly 90% of them seen only once. The material sequenced was blood. The receptor set was obtained from a woman aged 70-85 years in good health.

The V call is TRBV3-1 (or the pseudogene TRBV3-2), the J call TRBJ1-1; unclear D gene. V shed 4 bases and J shed 5 bases, with 14 bases lying between them. Germline V gene lookup returns CDR1 LGHDT and CDR2 YNNKEL (reference sequence). There are 14 residues in the CDR3. The CDR3 sequence is CASSPQWAQTEAFF. The DNA for the CDR3 is TGTGCCAGCAGCCCTCAGTGGGCGCAAACTGAAGCTTTCTTT.

This chain connects TRBV6-5 to TRBJ1-2; D gene uncertain. The germline gives CDR1 MNHEY, CDR2 SVGAGI. This CDR3 has 12 amino acids. Trimming removed 5 bases at V and 7 bases at J, with 11 bases between. The CDR3 region has the DNA TGTGCCAGCAGTAACCCTCGGCGTGGCTACACCTTC. Translated: CASSNPRRGYTF.

The chain recombines TRBV12-3 or TRBV12-4 with TRBJ2-1; the D is unclear. CDR3 length: 11 residues. Trimming cost V 1 base and J 5 bases, with 0 bases left between them. The CDR3 DNA reads TGTGCCAGCAGTTTAGACAATGAGCAGTTCTTC. As protein: CASSLDNEQFF.

This clone was seen once. The rearrangement links TRBV10-3 to TRBJ2-7; the match to TRBD1 covers 7 bases. Looked up from germline, CDR1 is ENHRY and CDR2 is SYGVKD. The CDR3 runs to 15 residues. V lost 0 bases and J lost 4; bases outside the gene matches: 6. The CDR3 nucleotides are TGTGCCATCAGTGAGTCGAGGGGGCAAAGGTACGAGCAGTACTTC. It specifies CAISESRGQRYEQYF.

The rearrangement uses TRBV5-1 and TRBJ1-2; D ambiguous. CDR3 length: 15 residues. The germline V and J ends were trimmed by 5 bases and 3 bases, with 17 bases remaining between them. Germline CDR1 and CDR2: SGHRS and YFSETQ. In nucleotides, the CDR3 is TGCGCCAGCAGACTTGAATTCCGGGGATACTATGGCTACACCTTC. This gives the protein CASRLEFRGYYGYTF.

The chain links TRBV28 to TRBJ1-2; a weak D match, TRBD1 (5 bases). This CDR3 spans 12 amino acids. V was cut by 5 bases and J by 5 bases, with 9 bases left in between. In germline, CDR1 is MDHEN, CDR2 SYDVKM. The CDR3 DNA reads TGTGCCAGCAGTCGTACAGGATATGGCTACACCTTC. Amino acid sequence: CASSRTGYGYTF.

The rearrangement links TRBV5-1 to TRBJ1-1, with a weak D call TRBD1 (6 bases). Germline values: CDR1 SGHRS, CDR2 YFSETQ. Trimming left V 7 bases short and J 4 bases short, with 14 bases between. The CDR3 runs to 13 residues. The CDR3 protein is CASRREGGTEAFF. The CDR3 DNA reads as TGCGCCAGCCGGCGGGAGGGGGGCACTGAAGCTTTCTTT.

The chain combines TRBV10-3 with TRBJ1-1, with D tentatively TRBD1 (5 bases). Germline V gene data show CDR1 as ENHRY and CDR2 as SYGVKD. The germline V and J ends were trimmed by 2 bases and 7 bases, with 8 bases remaining between them. The CDR3 spans 12 residues. CDR3 sequence reads: CAISEGASEAFF. The CDR3 DNA is TGTGCCATCAGTGAGGGGGCTAGTGAAGCTTTCTTT.

The chain couples TRBV11-2 to TRBJ2-7, with D perhaps TRBD1 (6 bases). Trimming left V 3 bases short and J 3 bases short, with 15 bases between. The CDR3 sequence is 15 residues long. Germline assignment: CDR1 SGHAT and CDR2 FQNNGV. CDR3 sequence reads: CASSLGPGHHYEQYF. CDR3 DNA sequence: TGTGCCAGCAGCTTGGGGCCGGGACACCACTACGAGCAGTACTTC.

The chain has TRBV7-2 and TRBJ2-5; D remains ambiguous. This CDR3 contains 12 residues. CDR1 and CDR2 (germline): SGHTA, FQGNSA. Trimming removed 6 bases at V and 5 bases at J, with 10 bases between. The CDR3 DNA follows: TGTGCCAGCAGACCCGCCGGGGAGACCCAGTACTTC. Encoded protein: CASRPAGETQYF.

This clone was seen a single time. The chain links TRBV18 to TRBJ1-1; 7 bases agree with TRBD1. CDR1 and CDR2 (germline): KGHSH, LQKENI. The CDR3 is 14 residues long. V was clipped by 0 bases and J by 6 bases; unmatched bases: 4. The CDR3 reads CASSPPGQRAEAFF. CDR3 coding DNA: TGTGCCAGCTCACCACCGGGACAGAGAGCTGAAGCTTTCTTT.

This sequence joins TRBV5-8 and TRBJ2-1; 7 nucleotides line up with TRBD2. The CDR3 loop spans 15 amino acids. The trim removed 2 bases at V and 1 base at J, leaving 3 bases unmatched. The germline V gene encodes CDR1 SGHTS and CDR2 YDEGEE. The CDR3 DNA sequence: TGTGCCAGCAGCTTTGGCGGGAGATCCTACAATGAGCAGTTCTTC. Its protein is CASSFGGRSYNEQFF.

The V and J genes are TRBV7-2 and TRBJ2-5; D call uncertain. This CDR3 is 11 amino acids long. The germline V gene has CDR1 SGHTA and CDR2 FQGNSA. Trimming left V 5 bases short and J 1 base short, with 2 bases between. CDR3 protein: CASSAQETQYF. The DNA of the CDR3 is TGTGCCAGCAGCGCCCAAGAGACCCAGTACTTC.

This chain joins TRBV4-3 and TRBJ2-1, with 9 bases identical to TRBD2. The germline gives CDR1 LGHNA, CDR2 YSLEER. The CDR3 sequence is 12 residues long. After removal of 4 bases from V and 14 bases from J, the junction contained 6 bases not matched to a gene. Here the CDR3 DNA reads TGCGCCAGCAGCCGAGCGGGGGGAGATAAGTTCTTC. It translates to CASSRAGGDKFF.

In this sample, this clone turned up a few times. V usage is TRBV9 and J usage is TRBJ2-1; D is ambiguous. The CDR3 sequence is 15 residues long. Trimming cost V 1 base and J 0 bases, with 8 bases left between them. CDR1 and CDR2 (germline): SGDLS, YYNGEE. CDR3 coding DNA: TGTGCCAGCAGCGTAATGACGGTCTCCTACAATGAGCAGTTCTTC. Encoded protein: CASSVMTVSYNEQFF.

The gene calls are TRBV7-8 and TRBJ1-2; D not certain. The CDR3 is made up of 15 amino acids. V lost 7 bases and J 5 bases, leaving 20 bases between the germline ends. In germline, CDR1 is SGHVS, CDR2 FQNEAQ. As DNA, the CDR3 is TGTGCCAGCACCCCCGCACTCAGCAGGAATTATGGCTACACCTTC. Amino acids: CASTPALSRNYGYTF.

The chain recombines TRBV4-2 with TRBJ2-3; 13 bases map to TRBD2. The CDR3 has 20 amino acids. The junction had 13 bases not matched to a gene; V was cut back by 0 bases and J by 4 bases. Germline values: CDR1 LGHNA, CDR2 YNFKEQ. The CDR3: CASSQDAPSTSGGAPDTQYF. Written as DNA, the CDR3 is TGTGCCAGCAGCCAAGACGCCCCCTCCACTAGCGGGGGGGCTCCAGATACGCAGTATTTT.